This T cell receptor (beta chain) was observed in a study of regulatory T cells in long-lasting Graves disease. Overall study: Graves' patients with a new diagnosis had received antithyroid drugs under 3 months.

This clonotype was counted many times. Its specificity is unknown. Combining iRepertoire HTBI primers with Arm-PCR of CDR3 regions, the authors built TCR beta libraries. Using its own MiXCR run on the multiplex PCR reads, TCRdb lists one record per CDR3 protein. The profile shows approximately 300,000 distinct CDR3 sequences, 15% to 20% of them singletons. The germline V and J ends were trimmed by 1 base and 3 bases, with 10 bases remaining between them. Germline V CDR1 and CDR2: SGHTA, FQGNSA. The CDR3 consists of 14 residues. Findings and caveats of the study: It was in persistent disease that TRBV28, TRBJ1-2 and TRBJ2-5 were favored. Compared with new cases, persistent Graves' patients showed reduced TCR diversity.

Regarding time point: newly diagnosed GD, antithyroid drugs for less than 3 months. The TCR library was made from RNA extracted from PBMCs. In Xi'an, China, an endocrinology department was the source of patients. The sample here was peripheral blood mononuclear cells (PBMCs), taken at new diagnosis, from a patient treated with antithyroid drugs. The TCR sequence derives from a female donor with Graves disease. V and J are TRBV7-2 and TRBJ2-7; D perhaps matches TRBD2 (6 bases). CDR3 in amino acids: CASSLGAGIYEQYF. DNA for the CDR3: TGTGCCAGCAGCTTAGGGGCGGGAATCTACGAGCAGTACTTC. The full variable domain, with the rest looked up from reference TRBV7-2 and TRBJ2-7, is GAGVSQSPSNKVTEKGKDVELRCDPISGHTALYWYRQSLGQGLEFLIYFQGNSAPDKSGLPSDRFSAERTGGSVSTLTIQRTQQEDSAVYLCASSLGAGIYEQYFGPGTRLTVT.